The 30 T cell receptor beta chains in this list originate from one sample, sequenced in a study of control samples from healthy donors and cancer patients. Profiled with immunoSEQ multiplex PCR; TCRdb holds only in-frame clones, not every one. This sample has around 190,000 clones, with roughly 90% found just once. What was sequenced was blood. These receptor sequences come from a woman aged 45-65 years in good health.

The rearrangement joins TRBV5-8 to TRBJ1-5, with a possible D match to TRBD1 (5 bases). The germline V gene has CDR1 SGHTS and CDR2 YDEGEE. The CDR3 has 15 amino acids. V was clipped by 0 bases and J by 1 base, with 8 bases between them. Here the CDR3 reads CASSLDGGSNQPQHF. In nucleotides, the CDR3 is TGTGCCAGCAGCTTGGATGGGGGAAGCAATCAGCCCCAGCATTTT.

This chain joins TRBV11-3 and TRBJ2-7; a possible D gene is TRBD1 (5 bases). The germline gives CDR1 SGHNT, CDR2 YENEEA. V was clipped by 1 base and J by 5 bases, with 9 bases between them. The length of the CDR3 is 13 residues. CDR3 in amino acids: CASSLAAGNEQYF. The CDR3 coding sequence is TGTGCCAGCAGCTTAGCGGCAGGGAACGAGCAGTACTTC. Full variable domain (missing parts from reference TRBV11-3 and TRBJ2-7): EAGVVQSPRYKIIEKKQPVAFWCNPISGHNTLYWYLQNLGQGPELLIRYENEEAVDDSQLPKDRFSAERLKGVDSTLKIQPAELGDSAVYLCASSLAAGNEQYFGPGTRLTVT.

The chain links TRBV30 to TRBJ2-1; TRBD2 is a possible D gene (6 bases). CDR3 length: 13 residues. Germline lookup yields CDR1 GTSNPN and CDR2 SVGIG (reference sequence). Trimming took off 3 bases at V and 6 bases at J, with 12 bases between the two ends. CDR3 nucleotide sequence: TGTGCCTGGAGGATAGTCGGGGGCAATGAGCAGTTCTTC. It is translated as CAWRIVGGNEQFF.

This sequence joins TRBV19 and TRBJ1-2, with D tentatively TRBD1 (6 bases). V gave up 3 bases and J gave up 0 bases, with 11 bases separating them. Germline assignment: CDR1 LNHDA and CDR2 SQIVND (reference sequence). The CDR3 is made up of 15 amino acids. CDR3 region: CASSMQGGTNYGYTF. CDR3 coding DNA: TGTGCCAGTAGTATGCAAGGGGGGACTAACTATGGCTACACCTTC.

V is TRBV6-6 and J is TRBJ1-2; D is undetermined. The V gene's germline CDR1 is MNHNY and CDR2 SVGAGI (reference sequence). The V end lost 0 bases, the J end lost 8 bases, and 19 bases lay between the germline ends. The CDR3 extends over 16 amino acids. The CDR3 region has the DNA TGTGCCAGCAGTTACTCAGCTAGTGTCGGGGTTGGAGGCTACACCTTC. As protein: CASSYSASVGVGGYTF.

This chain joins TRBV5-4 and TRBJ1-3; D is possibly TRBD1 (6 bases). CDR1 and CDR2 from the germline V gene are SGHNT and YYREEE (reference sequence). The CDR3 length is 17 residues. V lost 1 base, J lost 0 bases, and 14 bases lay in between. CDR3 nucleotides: TGTGCCAGCAGCTTGAAAGGACAGACACACTCTGGAAACACCATATATTTT. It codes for CASSLKGQTHSGNTIYF.

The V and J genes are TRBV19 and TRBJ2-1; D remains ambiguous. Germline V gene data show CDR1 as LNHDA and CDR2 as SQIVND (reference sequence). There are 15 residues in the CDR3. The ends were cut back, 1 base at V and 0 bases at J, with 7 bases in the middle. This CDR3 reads CASSIGWSSYNEQFF. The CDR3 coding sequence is TGTGCCAGTAGTATAGGGTGGAGCTCCTACAATGAGCAGTTCTTC.

The CDR3 sequence: CASTTGSGNTIYF. In DNA, the CDR3 is TGTGCCAGCACCACAGGTTCTGGAAACACCATATATTTT. The rearrangement joins TRBV7-9 to TRBJ1-3; D possibly corresponds to TRBD1 (5 bases). The CDR3 has 13 residues. Germline V lookup: CDR1 SEHNR, CDR2 FQNEAQ (reference sequence). The V end was cut by 7 bases, the J end by 1 base, with 8 bases between.

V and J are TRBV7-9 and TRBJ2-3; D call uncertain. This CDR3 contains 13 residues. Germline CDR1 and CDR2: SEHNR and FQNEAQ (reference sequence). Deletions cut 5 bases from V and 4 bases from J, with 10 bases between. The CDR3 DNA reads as TGTGCCAGCAGCCCGAGTCGGGCAGATACGCAGTATTTT. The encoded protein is CASSPSRADTQYF.

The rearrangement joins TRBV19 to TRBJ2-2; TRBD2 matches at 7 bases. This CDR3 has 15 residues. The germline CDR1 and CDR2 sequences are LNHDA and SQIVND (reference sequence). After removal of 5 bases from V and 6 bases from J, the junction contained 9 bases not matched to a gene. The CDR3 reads CASSLGPAGAGELFF. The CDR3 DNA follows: TGTGCCAGTAGTTTGGGCCCGGCGGGGGCCGGGGAGCTGTTTTTT.

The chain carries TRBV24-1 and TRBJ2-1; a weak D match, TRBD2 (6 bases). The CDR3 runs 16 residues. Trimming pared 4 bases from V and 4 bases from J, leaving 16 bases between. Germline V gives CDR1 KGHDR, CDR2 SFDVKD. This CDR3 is CATSDYFLGGYNEQFF. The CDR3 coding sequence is TGTGCCACCAGTGACTACTTTCTCGGGGGTTACAATGAGCAGTTCTTC.

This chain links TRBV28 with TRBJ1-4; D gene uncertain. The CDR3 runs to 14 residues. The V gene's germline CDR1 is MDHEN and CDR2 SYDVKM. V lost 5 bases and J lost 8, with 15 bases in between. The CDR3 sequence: CASSLGQDAEKLFF. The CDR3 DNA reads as TGTGCCAGCAGTCTCGGCCAGGACGCGGAAAAACTGTTTTTT. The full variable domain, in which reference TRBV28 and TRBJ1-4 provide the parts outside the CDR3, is DVKVTQSSRYLVKRTGEKVFLECVQDMDHENMFWYRQDPGLGLRLIYFSYDVKMKEKGDIPEGYSVSREKKERFSLILESASTNQTSMYLCASSLGQDAEKLFFGSGTQLSVL.

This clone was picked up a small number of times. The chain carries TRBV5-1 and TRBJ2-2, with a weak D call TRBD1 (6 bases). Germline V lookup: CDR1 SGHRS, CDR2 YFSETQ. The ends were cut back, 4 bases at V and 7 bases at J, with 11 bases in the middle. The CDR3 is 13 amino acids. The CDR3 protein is CASSVSGDGELFF. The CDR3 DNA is TGCGCCAGCAGCGTCTCAGGGGACGGGGAGCTGTTTTTT.

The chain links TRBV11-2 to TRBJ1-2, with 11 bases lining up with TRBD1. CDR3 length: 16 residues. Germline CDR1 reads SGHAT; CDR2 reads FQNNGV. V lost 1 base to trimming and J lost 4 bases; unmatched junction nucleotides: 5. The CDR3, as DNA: TGTGCCAGCAGCTTAGTTGGGACAGGGGGGTCCTATGGCTACACCTTC. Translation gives CASSLVGTGGSYGYTF.

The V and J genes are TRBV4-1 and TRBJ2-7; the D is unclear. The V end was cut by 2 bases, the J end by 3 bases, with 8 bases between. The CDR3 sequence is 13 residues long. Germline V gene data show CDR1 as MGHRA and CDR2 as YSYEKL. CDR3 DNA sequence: TGCGCCAGCAGCCAAAGCAGGTTCTACGAGCAGTACTTC. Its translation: CASSQSRFYEQYF.

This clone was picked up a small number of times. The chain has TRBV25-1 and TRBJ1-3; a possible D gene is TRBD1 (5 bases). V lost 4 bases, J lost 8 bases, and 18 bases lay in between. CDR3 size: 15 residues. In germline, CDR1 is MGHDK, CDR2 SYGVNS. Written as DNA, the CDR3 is TGTGCCAGCAGTGGCCTCGGAAGGGGCGGAGACACCATATATTTT. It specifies CASSGLGRGGDTIYF.

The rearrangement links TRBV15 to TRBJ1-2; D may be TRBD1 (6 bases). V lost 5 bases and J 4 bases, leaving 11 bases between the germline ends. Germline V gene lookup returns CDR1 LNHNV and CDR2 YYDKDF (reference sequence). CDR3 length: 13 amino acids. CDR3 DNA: TGTGCCACCAGCCTAGGACAGTCCTATGGCTACACCTTC. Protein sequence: CATSLGQSYGYTF.

CDR3 loop: CASSNPRTGNEKLFF. CDR3 DNA sequence: TGTGCCAGTAGTAATCCCCGGACAGGGAATGAAAAACTGTTTTTT. The chain links TRBV19 to TRBJ1-4, with 8 positions matching TRBD1. Unmatched junction bases numbered 6, after V lost 4 bases and J lost 5 bases. CDR1 is LNHDA, CDR2 SQIVND, per germline (reference sequence). CDR3 length: 15 residues.

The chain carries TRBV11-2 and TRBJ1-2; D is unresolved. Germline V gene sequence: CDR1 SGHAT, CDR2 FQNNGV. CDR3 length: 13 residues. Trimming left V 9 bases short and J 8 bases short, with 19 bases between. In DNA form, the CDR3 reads TGTGCCAGTTCTGGACTGATCTGGGTCGGCTACACCTTC. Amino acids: CASSGLIWVGYTF.

CDR3 coding DNA: TGCAGCGTTGAGGCTGGGAGGAATGAAAAACTGTTTTTT. Translated: CSVEAGRNEKLFF. The V and J genes are TRBV29-1 and TRBJ1-4; no reliable D call. The CDR3 loop spans 13 amino acids. Trimming shortened V by 3 bases and J by 5 bases, and 10 bases separated the two germline ends. Germline assignment: CDR1 SQVTM and CDR2 ANQGSEA.

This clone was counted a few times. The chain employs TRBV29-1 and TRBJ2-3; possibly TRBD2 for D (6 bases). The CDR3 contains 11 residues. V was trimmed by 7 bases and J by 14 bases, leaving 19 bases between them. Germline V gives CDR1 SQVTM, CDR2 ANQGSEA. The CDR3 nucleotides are TGCAGCGCCTCCCGGGAGTTAGGAGTGTATTTT. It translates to CSASRELGVYF.

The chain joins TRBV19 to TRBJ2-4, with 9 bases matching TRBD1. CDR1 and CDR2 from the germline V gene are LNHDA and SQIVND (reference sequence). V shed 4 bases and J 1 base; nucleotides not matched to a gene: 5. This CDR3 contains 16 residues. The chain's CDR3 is CASSKGQGSAKNIQYF. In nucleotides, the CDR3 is TGTGCCAGTAGTAAGGGACAGGGATCGGCCAAAAACATTCAGTACTTC.

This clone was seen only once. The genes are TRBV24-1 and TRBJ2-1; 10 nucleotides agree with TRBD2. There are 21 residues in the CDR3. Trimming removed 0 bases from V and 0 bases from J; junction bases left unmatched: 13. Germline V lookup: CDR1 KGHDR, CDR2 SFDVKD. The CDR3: CATSDLPGSGRVLSSYNEQFF. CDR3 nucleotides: TGTGCCACCAGTGATTTGCCGGGCAGCGGGAGGGTTCTTAGCTCCTACAATGAGCAGTTCTTC.

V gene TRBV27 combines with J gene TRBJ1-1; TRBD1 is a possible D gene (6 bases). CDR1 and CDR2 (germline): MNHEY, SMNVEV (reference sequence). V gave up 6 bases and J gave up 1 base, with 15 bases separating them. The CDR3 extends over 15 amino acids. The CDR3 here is CASSTTGGGNTEAFF. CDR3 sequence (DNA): TGTGCCAGCAGCACCACGGGAGGGGGGAACACTGAAGCTTTCTTT.

The CDR3 loop is CSVNPGAGELFF. The CDR3 DNA sequence: TGCAGCGTGAACCCGGGTGCCGGGGAGCTGTTTTTT. V usage is TRBV29-1 and J usage is TRBJ2-2; D is undetermined. Germline V gene sequence: CDR1 SQVTM, CDR2 ANQGSEA. The CDR3 contains 12 residues. The germline V and J ends were trimmed by 6 bases and 6 bases, with 11 bases remaining between them.

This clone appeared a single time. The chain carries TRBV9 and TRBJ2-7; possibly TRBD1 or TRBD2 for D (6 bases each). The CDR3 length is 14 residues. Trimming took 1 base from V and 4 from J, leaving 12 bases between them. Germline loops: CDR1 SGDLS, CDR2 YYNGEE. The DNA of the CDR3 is TGTGCCAGCAGCGTAACCGGGGGCCGTTACGAGCAGTACTTC. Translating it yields CASSVTGGRYEQYF.

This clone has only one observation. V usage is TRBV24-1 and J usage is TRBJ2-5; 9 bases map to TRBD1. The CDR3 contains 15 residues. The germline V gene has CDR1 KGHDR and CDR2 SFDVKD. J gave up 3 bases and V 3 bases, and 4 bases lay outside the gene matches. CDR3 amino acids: CATSDPGQGKETQYF. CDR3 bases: TGTGCCACCAGTGATCCGGGACAGGGCAAAGAGACCCAGTACTTC.

The CDR3 DNA follows: TGTGCCAGTCTGCGAGGACAGGGGCGTGGTGGCTACACCTTC. Translation gives CASLRGQGRGGYTF. V usage is TRBV19 and J usage is TRBJ1-2; TRBD1 matches at 9 bases. The V and J ends lost 8 bases and 7 bases, in that order; junction bases with no gene match: 11. The CDR3 is made up of 14 amino acids. The germline gives CDR1 LNHDA, CDR2 SQIVND (reference sequence).

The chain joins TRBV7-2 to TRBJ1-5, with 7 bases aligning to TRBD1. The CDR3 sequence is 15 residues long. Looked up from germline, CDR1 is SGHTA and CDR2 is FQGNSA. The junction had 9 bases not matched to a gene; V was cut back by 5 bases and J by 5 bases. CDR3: CASSNRQGGDQPQHF. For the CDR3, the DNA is TGTGCCAGCAGCAATAGACAGGGCGGCGATCAGCCCCAGCATTTT.

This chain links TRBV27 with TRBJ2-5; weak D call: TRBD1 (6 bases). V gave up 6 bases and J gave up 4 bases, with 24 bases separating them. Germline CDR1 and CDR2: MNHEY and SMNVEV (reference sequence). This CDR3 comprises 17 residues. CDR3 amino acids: CASSHSGVGGIVETQYF. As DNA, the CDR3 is TGTGCCAGCAGCCACTCCGGAGTAGGGGGTATTGTAGAGACCCAGTACTTC.